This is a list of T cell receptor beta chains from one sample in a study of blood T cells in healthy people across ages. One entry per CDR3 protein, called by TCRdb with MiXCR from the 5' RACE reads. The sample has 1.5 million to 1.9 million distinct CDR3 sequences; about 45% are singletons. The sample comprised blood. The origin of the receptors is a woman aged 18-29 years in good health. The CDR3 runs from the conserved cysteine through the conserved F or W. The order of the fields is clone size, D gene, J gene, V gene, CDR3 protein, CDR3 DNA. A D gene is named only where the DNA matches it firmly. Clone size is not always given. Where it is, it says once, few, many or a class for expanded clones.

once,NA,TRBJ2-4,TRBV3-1,CASSRERVINEQYF,TGTGCCAGCAGCCGCGAGCGAGTTATTAATGAGCAGTACTTC
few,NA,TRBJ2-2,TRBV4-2,CASSKGEGPSGELFF,TGTGCCAGCAGCAAAGGGGAAGGGCCTTCCGGGGAGCTGTTTTTT
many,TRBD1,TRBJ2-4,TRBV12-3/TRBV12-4,CASSPQGDLAKNIQYF,TGTGCCAGCAGTCCTCAGGGGGATTTAGCCAAAAACATTCAGTACTTC
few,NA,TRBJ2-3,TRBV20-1,CSARGSGKDTQYF,TGCAGTGCTAGGGGTTCAGGGAAAGATACGCAGTATTTT
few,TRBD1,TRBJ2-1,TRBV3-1,CASSHWTGPYNEQFF,TGTGCCAGCAGCCATTGGACAGGGCCCTACAATGAGCAGTTCTTC
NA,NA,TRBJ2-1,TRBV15,CATSRDLTVYNEQFF,TGTGCCACCAGCAGAGATCTTACCGTCTACAATGAGCAGTTCTTC
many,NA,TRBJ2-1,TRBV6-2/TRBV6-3,CAIWDRNNEQFF,TGTGCCATCTGGGACCGTAACAATGAGCAGTTCTTC
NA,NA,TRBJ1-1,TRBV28,CASTSDDSKAFF,TGTGCCAGCACCTCGGACGACTCCAAAGCTTTCTTT
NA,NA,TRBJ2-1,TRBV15,CATMPLSSYNEQFF,TGTGCCACCATGCCACTGAGCTCCTACAATGAGCAGTTCTTC
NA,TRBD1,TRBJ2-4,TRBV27,CAGSIQGVFYEQYF,TGTGCCGGCAGTATCCAGGGGGTCTTCTATGAGCAGTACTTC
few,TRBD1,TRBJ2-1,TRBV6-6,CASSLPGQNNEQFF,TGTGCCAGCAGTCTCCCGGGACAGAACAATGAGCAGTTCTTC
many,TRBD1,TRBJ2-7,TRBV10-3,CAISGTGTYEQYF,TGTGCCATCAGTGGGACAGGGACCTACGAGCAGTACTTC
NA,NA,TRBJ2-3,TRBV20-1,CSARKDDRTTDTQYF,TGCAGTGCTAGGAAGGACGACCGTACCACAGATACGCAGTATTTT
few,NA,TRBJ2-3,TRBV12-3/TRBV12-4,CASNRGLTDTQYF,TGTGCCAGCAACCGGGGGTTGACAGATACGCAGTATTTT
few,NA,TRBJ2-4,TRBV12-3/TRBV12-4,CASGAPDRALAKNIQYF,TGTGCCAGCGGCGCCCCGGATAGGGCCTTAGCCAAAAACATTCAGTACTTC
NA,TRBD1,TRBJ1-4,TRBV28,CASETGPNEKLFF,TGTGCCAGCGAGACAGGGCCTAATGAAAAACTGTTTTTT
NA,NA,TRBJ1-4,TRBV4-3,CASSQDYGRNEKLFF,TGCGCCAGCAGCCAAGATTATGGTAGAAATGAAAAACTGTTTTTT
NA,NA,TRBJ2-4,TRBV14,CASRHTSGAENIQYF,TGTGCCAGCCGCCATACCAGCGGAGCTGAAAACATTCAGTACTTC
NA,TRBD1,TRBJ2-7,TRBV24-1,CATSGGQGESYEQYF,TGTGCCACCAGTGGCGGACAGGGGGAATCCTACGAGCAGTACTTC
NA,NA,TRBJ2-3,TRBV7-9,CASRLTGLQTDTQYF,TGTGCCAGCAGACTGACGGGACTGCAAACAGATACGCAGTATTTT
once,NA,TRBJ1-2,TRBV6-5,CACSQGDYGYTF,TGTGCCTGCAGTCAAGGGGACTATGGCTACACCTTC
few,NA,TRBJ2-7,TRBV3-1,CASSRGHSTYEQYF,TGTGCCAGCAGCCGAGGTCATTCTACCTACGAGCAGTACTTC
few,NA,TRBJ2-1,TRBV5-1,CASSQPEGGYNEQFF,TGCGCCAGCAGCCAGCCCGAGGGGGGATACAATGAGCAGTTCTTC
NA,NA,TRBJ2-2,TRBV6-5,CASSTGYTGELFF,TGTGCCAGCAGTACAGGGTACACCGGGGAGCTGTTTTTT
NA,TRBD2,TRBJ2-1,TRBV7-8,CASSLRRENLNEQFF,TGTGCCAGCAGCTTACGGCGGGAGAACCTCAATGAGCAGTTCTTC
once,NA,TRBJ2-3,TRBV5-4,CASSSLEVSGGPLDTDTQYF,TGTGCCAGCAGCAGCTTGGAAGTGAGTGGGGGGCCTTTAGACACAGATACGCAGTATTTT
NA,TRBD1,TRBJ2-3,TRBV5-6,CASSSPDRAVVEYF,TGTGCCAGCAGCTCCCCCGACAGGGCGGTTGTAGAGTATTTT
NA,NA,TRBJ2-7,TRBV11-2,CASSLEQPYNEQYF,TGTGCCAGCAGCTTAGAACAGCCCTACAATGAGCAGTACTTC
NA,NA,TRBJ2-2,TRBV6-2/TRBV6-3,CASSYVPKRVNTGELFF,TGTGCCAGCAGTTACGTCCCCAAGCGGGTGAACACCGGGGAGCTGTTTTTT
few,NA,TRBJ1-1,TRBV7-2,CASSTQGGLLNTEAFF,TGTGCCAGCAGCACACAAGGGGGGCTGTTGAACACTGAAGCTTTCTTT
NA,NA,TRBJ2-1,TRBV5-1,CASSPAGDTSYNEQFF,TGCGCCAGCAGTCCGGCGGGGGACACCTCCTACAATGAGCAGTTCTTC
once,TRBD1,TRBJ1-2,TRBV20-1,CSATDRGRNYGYTF,TGCAGTGCCACAGACAGGGGGCGCAACTATGGCTACACCTTC
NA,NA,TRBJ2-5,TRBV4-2,CASSQGLGGWEETQYF,TGTGCCAGCAGCCAAGGTTTAGGGGGTTGGGAAGAGACCCAGTACTTC
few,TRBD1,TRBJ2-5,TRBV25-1,CASRDRVKTQYF,TGTGCCAGCAGGGACAGGGTGAAGACCCAGTACTTC
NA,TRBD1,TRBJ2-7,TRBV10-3,CAIYSGQEDEQYF,TGTGCCATCTATTCGGGACAGGAGGACGAGCAGTACTTC
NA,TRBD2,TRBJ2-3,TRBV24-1,CATSDPIAGGTDTQYF,TGTGCCACCAGTGACCCTATAGCGGGGGGCACAGATACGCAGTATTTT
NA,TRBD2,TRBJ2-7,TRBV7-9,CASSPGGELNEQYF,TGTGCCAGCAGCCCCGGGGGGGAATTGAACGAGCAGTACTTC
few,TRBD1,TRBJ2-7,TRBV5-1,CASSLETGHPDYEQYF,TGCGCCAGCAGCTTGGAGACAGGGCATCCCGACTACGAGCAGTACTTC
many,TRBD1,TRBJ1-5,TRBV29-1,CSVWTGGNQPQHF,TGCAGCGTATGGACAGGGGGCAATCAGCCCCAGCATTTT
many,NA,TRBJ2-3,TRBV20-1,CSADEELTDTQYF,TGCAGTGCTGATGAAGAGCTCACAGATACGCAGTATTTT
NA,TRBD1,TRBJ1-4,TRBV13,CASSSTTGGGKLFF,TGTGCCAGCAGCTCAACGACAGGGGGCGGAAAACTGTTTTTT
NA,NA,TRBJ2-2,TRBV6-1,CASSEAWGANTGELFF,TGTGCCAGCAGTGAAGCGTGGGGGGCAAACACCGGGGAGCTGTTTTTT
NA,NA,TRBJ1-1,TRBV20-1,CSARDPGYTEAFF,TGCAGTGCTAGAGATCCAGGGTACACTGAAGCTTTCTTT
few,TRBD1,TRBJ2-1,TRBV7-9,CASSYLGQGGNEQFF,TGTGCCAGCAGCTACCTAGGACAGGGCGGCAATGAGCAGTTCTTC
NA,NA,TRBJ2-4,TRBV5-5,CASSFGDNPKSIQYF,TGTGCCAGCAGCTTTGGAGACAATCCCAAAAGCATTCAGTACTTC
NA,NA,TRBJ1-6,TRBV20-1,CSAGSSYNSPLHF,TGCAGTGCGGGGAGCTCCTATAATTCACCCCTCCACTTT
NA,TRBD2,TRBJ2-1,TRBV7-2,CASSPVLAGENEQFF,TGTGCCAGCAGCCCAGTTCTAGCGGGAGAGAATGAGCAGTTCTTC
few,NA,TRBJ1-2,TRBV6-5,CVVRAPLNYGYTF,TGTGTCGTCAGGGCCCCTCTAAACTATGGCTACACCTTC
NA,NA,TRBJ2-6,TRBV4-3,CASSQAPSSGANVLTF,TGCGCCAGCAGCCAAGCCCCCAGCTCTGGGGCCAACGTCCTGACTTTC